This T cell receptor (beta chain) was identified during a study of PD-L1 blockade in urothelial cancer. Study overall: Patients' atezolizumab regimen, 1,200 mg intravenously every 3 weeks, began in the mid-2010s. Blood analysis took place 3 weeks (second dose) and 6 weeks after treatment start.

Generated by immunoSEQ multiplex PCR, the TCRdb table keeps only in-frame clones and is missing some. The sample comprises tens of thousands of clones, approximately 86% of which are singletons, and 24% rests with the top ten. Germline lookup yields CDR1 ENHRY and CDR2 SYGVKD. V lost 3 bases and J lost 3; bases outside the gene matches: 8. The CDR3 length is 18 residues. Time point noted: peripheral blood 6 weeks after treatment start. The chain employs TRBV10-3 and TRBJ2-1; 13 bases match TRBD2. The clonotype originates from a man in his fifties or sixties with urothelial cancer. The material sequenced was PBMCs, taken around atezolizumab (anti-PD-L1) treatment. Here the CDR3 reads CAISDGGTSGNNYNEQFF. In nucleotides, the CDR3 is TGTGCCATCAGTGATGGGGGGACTAGCGGGAACAACTACAATGAGCAGTTCTTC.